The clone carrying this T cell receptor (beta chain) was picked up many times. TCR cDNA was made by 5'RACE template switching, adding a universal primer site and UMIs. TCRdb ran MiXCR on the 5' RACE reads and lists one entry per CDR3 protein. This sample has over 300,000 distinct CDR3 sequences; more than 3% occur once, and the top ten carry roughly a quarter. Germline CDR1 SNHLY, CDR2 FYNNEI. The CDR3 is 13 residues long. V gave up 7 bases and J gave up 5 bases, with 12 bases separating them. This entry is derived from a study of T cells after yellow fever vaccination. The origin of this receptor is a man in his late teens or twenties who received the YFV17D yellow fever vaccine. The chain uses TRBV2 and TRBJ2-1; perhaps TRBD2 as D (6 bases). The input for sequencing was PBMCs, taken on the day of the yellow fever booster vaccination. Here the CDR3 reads CASTPGLNNEQFF. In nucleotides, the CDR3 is TGTGCCAGCACCCCGGGACTGAACAATGAGCAGTTCTTC.